This passage covers 2 T cell receptor beta chains from one sample sequenced in a study of blood T cell repertoires in COVID-19. Measured with immunoSEQ multiplex PCR; TCRdb has only the in-frame clones, and not every one. The sample includes more than 250,000 clones, about 85% seen only once; the top ten take less than 4.5%. Specimen: peripheral blood. These receptors all stem from a man between 18 and 35 years old with active or convalescent COVID-19.

The gene calls are TRBV14 and TRBJ2-7; a possible D gene is TRBD2 (5 bases). The V and J ends lost 0 bases and 8 bases respectively, with 14 bases between them. Germline CDR1 reads SGHDN; CDR2 reads FVKESK. This CDR3 comprises 14 residues. The CDR3 coding sequence is TGTGCCAGCAGCCAAGACTTGATGGGAGTAAAGCAGTACTTC. Its translation: CASSQDLMGVKQYF.

The rearrangement uses TRBV15 and TRBJ1-4; 8 nucleotides match TRBD1. Losses at the gene ends were 0 bases for V and 7 bases for J; bases not matched to a gene: 7. CDR1 and CDR2 from the germline V gene are LNHNV and YYDKDF (reference sequence). The CDR3 consists of 16 residues. CDR3 in amino acids: CATSRDLGQGGEKLFF. CDR3 bases: TGTGCCACCAGCAGAGATTTAGGACAGGGAGGTGAAAAACTGTTTTTT.